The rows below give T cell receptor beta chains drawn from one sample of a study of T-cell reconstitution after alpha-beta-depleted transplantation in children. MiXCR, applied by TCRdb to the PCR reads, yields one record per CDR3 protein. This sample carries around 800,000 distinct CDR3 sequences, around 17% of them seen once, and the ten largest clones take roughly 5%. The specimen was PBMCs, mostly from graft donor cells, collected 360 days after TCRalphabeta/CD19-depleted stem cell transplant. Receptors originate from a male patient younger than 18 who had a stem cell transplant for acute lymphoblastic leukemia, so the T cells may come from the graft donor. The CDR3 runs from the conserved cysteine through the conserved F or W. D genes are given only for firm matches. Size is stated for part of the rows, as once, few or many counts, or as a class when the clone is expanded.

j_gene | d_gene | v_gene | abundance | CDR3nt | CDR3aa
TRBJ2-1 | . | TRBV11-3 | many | TGTGCCAGCAGCTATAGCGTTGGTTTCTACAATGAGCAGTTCTTC | CASSYSVGFYNEQFF
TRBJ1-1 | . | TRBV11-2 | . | TGTGCCAGCAGCTTAAGTGAAGGAAGCAGGGAGAACAGTGAAGCTTTCTTT | CASSLSEGSRENSEAFF
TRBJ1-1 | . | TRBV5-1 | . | TGCGCCAGCAGCCTCCTCCCGAGGACAAATCAGAGAACGAACACTGAAGCTTTCTTT | CASSLLPRTNQRTNTEAFF
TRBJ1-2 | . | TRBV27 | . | TGTGCCAGCAGAAGATCCCAGACTAACTATGGCTACACCTTC | CASRRSQTNYGYTF
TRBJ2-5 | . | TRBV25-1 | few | TGTGCCAGCGGTGGGGACGTACGGCAAGAGACCCAGTACTTC | CASGGDVRQETQYF
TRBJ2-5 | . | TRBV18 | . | TGTGTCAGCTCACCCACAGTAGTAGAGACCCAGTACTTC | CVSSPTVVETQYF
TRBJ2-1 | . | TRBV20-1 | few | TGCAGTGCTGGACCCAACAATGAGCAGTTCTTC | CSAGPNNEQFF
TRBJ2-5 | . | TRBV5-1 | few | TGCGCCAGCAGCTTGCAGGGTTGGGAGACCCAGTACTTC | CASSLQGWETQYF
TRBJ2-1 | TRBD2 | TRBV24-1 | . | TGTGCCACCAGTGATCCGTGGACTAGTACGGAGCAGTTCTTC | CATSDPWTSTEQFF
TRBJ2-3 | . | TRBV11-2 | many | TGTGCCAGCAGCTTAGGGATGAGGCGGAGTAGCACAGATACGCAGTATTTT | CASSLGMRRSSTDTQYF
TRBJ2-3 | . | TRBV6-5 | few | TGTGCCAGCAGTTACTTTACGGGAGCCACAGATACGCAGTATTTT | CASSYFTGATDTQYF
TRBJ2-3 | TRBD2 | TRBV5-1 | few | TGCGCCAGTCTAGCGGGACCCCAGGATACGCAGTATTTT | CASLAGPQDTQYF
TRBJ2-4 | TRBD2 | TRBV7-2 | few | TGTGCCAGCAGCTTGGTGCTAGCGGGAAACATTCAGTACTTC | CASSLVLAGNIQYF
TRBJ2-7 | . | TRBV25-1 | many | TGTGCCAGCAGTGAATATGCCCTCGGGACCACCCAGTACTTC | CASSEYALGTTQYF
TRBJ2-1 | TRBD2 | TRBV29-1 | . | TGCAGCGTTTCCGGGACTACTTTCAACAATGAGCAGTTCTTC | CSVSGTTFNNEQFF